This T cell receptor beta chain was captured in a study of B cell selection in AIRE deficiency. How the authors handled the data: About 5.8x10^4 patient and 9.56x10^4 healthy donor TCRbeta sequences came from Tregs. Some clones are missing from TCRdb's copy, which holds only in-frame ones; the method was immunoSEQ multiplex PCR. V and J calls and clone size follow that table, whereas D and trimming were derived from the DNA. The table shows around 26,000 clones, with about 90% occurring only once. Findings and limits, study-wide: Around 30% of healthy-shared Treg sequences were found among patient Tconv cells.

For this clone: The antigen remains unidentified.

Regulatory T cells were sorted as CD4+CD25hiCD127low/negative cells. Material for sequencing was CD4+CD25+ Tregs sorted from PBMCs. The sequence was obtained from a human donor in good health.

Here the CDR3 reads CASSEPPQGAWEKLFF. The CDR3 nucleotides are TGTGCCAGCAGTGAACCCCCCCAGGGGGCGTGGGAAAAACTGTTTTTT. The V gene is TRBV2, the J gene TRBJ1-4, with 8 bases that match TRBD1. CDR3 length: 16 amino acids. Germline-derived CDR1 and CDR2 are SNHLY and FYNNEI. Unmatched junction bases numbered 10, after V lost 2 bases and J lost 8 bases. The full variable domain, its missing parts supplied by reference TRBV2 and TRBJ1-4, is EPEVTQTPSHQVTQMGQEVILRCVPISNHLYFYWYRQILGQKVEFLVSFYNNEISEKSEIFDDQFSVERPDGSNFTLKIRSTKLEDSAMYFCASSEPPQGAWEKLFFGSGTQLSVL.